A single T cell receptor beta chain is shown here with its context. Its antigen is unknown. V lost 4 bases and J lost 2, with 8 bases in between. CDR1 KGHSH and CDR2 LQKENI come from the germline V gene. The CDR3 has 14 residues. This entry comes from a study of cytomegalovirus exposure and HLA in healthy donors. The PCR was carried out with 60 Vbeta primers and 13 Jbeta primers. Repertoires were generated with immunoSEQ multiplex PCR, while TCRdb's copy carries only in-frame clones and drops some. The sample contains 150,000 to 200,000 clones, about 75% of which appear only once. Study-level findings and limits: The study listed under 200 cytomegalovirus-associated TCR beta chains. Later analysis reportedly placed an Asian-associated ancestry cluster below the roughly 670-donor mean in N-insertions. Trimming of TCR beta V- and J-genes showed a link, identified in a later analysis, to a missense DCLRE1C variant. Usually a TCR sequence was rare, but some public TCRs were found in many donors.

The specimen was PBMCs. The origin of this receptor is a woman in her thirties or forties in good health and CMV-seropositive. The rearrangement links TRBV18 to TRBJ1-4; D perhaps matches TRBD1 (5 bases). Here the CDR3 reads CASSHGTTNEKLFF. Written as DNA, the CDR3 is TGTGCCAGCTCACATGGGACTACTAATGAAAAACTGTTTTTT.